A selection of T cell receptor beta chains follows, all from one sample in a study of blood T cell repertoires in COVID-19. Data came from immunoSEQ multiplex PCR; TCRdb stores just in-frame clones and leaves some out. This repertoire shows 65,000 to 85,000 clones, 70% to 75% found once; its top ten account for 4.5% to 6%. Sequenced: peripheral blood. All receptors derive from a man aged 50 to 60 with active or convalescent COVID-19. Each CDR3 is given with its conserved first and last residue. The order of the fields is clone size, J gene, V gene, D gene, CDR3 protein, CDR3 DNA. D genes are given only for firm matches. Clone size is stated in some rows and not others, as once, few, many or a class when expanded.

few,TRBJ1-1,TRBV3-1/TRBV3-2,-,CASSRAWGDGEAFF,TGTGCCAGCAGCCGCGCCTGGGGGGACGGTGAAGCTTTCTTT
once,TRBJ2-1,TRBV2,TRBD2,CASQITSGGWDEQFF,TGTGCCAGCCAGATAACTAGCGGGGGATGGGATGAGCAGTTCTTC
-,TRBJ2-3,TRBV5-6,-,CASSPGAQTDTQYF,TGTGCCAGCAGCCCGGGAGCCCAGACAGATACGCAGTATTTT
-,TRBJ1-1,TRBV18,-,CASSYEGTKGAEAFF,TGTGCCAGCTCATATGAGGGAACTAAGGGGGCTGAAGCTTTCTTT
many,TRBJ2-1,TRBV7-9,TRBD2,CASSLPLRLAPYNEQFF,TGTGCCAGCAGCTTACCCCTCCGACTAGCCCCTTACAATGAGCAGTTCTTC
-,TRBJ1-1,TRBV11-3,-,CASSRGGEAFF,TGTGCCAGCAGCCGAGGGGGTGAAGCTTTCTTT
-,TRBJ1-2,TRBV6-5,-,CASSKGHHLLGGYTF,TGTGCCAGCAGTAAGGGACATCACCTCCTCGGGGGCTACACCTTC
few,TRBJ2-7,TRBV30,TRBD2,CAWSRWGLSYEQYF,TGTGCCTGGAGCCGGTGGGGACTATCCTACGAGCAGTACTTC
few,TRBJ1-5,TRBV6-6,-,CASSPTWEGDQPQHF,TGTGCCAGCAGCCCGACCTGGGAGGGCGATCAGCCCCAGCATTTT
once,TRBJ1-1,TRBV18,-,CASSPQEMNTEAFF,TGTGCCAGCTCACCCCAAGAGATGAACACTGAAGCTTTCTTT
-,TRBJ2-5,TRBV14,TRBD1,CASSQGMAQGAQETQYF,TGTGCCAGCAGCCAAGGGATGGCCCAGGGGGCCCAAGAGACCCAGTACTTC
-,TRBJ1-6,TRBV27,TRBD1,CASSLTGTGSHYNSPLHF,TGTGCCAGCAGTTTAACCGGGACAGGGTCTCACTATAATTCACCCCTCCACTTT
-,TRBJ1-1,TRBV10-2,TRBD1,CASRGQDQGALGTEAFF,TGCGCCAGCAGGGGCCAGGACCAGGGGGCCTTGGGCACTGAAGCTTTCTTT
few,TRBJ1-1,TRBV5-1,-,CASNGNTNTEAFF,TGCGCCAGCAACGGGAACACCAACACTGAAGCTTTCTTT
-,TRBJ2-1,TRBV27,-,CASSFGIYNEQFF,TGTGCCAGCAGTTTTGGCATTTACAATGAGCAGTTCTTC
-,TRBJ2-5,TRBV3-1/TRBV3-2,-,CASSQDRVIAGETQYF,TGTGCCAGCAGCCAAGATAGGGTCATCGCGGGAGAGACCCAGTACTTC
-,TRBJ2-2,TRBV7-3,TRBD2,CASSRIIAGNTGELFF,TGTGCCAGCAGTCGAATCATAGCGGGGAACACCGGGGAGCTGTTTTTT
-,TRBJ2-3,TRBV29-1,TRBD2,CSVTGLGGGTQYF,TGCAGCGTAACGGGACTCGGGGGGGGGACGCAGTATTTT
-,TRBJ1-6,TRBV10-3,TRBD1,CAIRGQGARNSPLHF,TGTGCCATCAGGGGGCAGGGGGCGCGGAATTCACCCCTCCACTTT
-,TRBJ2-5,TRBV5-8,-,CASSPDPGTPRETQYF,TGTGCCAGCAGCCCCGACCCCGGGACACCACGAGAGACCCAGTACTTC
few,TRBJ1-2,TRBV5-1,-,CASSLTANYGYTF,TGCGCCAGCAGCTTGACAGCTAACTATGGCTACACCTTC
-,TRBJ2-5,TRBV7-2,TRBD2,CASSLGLAGQETQYF,TGTGCCAGCAGCTTAGGACTAGCAGGGCAAGAGACCCAGTACTTC
-,TRBJ2-7,TRBV19,TRBD1,CASSTPGQGYYEQYF,TGTGCCAGTAGTACCCCGGGACAGGGTTACTACGAGCAGTACTTC
-,TRBJ1-2,TRBV7-9,-,CASSLGGSVYGYTF,TGTGCCAGCAGCTTGGGGGGATCTGTCTATGGCTACACCTTC
few,TRBJ1-6,TRBV27,TRBD1,CASVTGVNPPRTYNSPLHF,TGTGCCAGTGTAACAGGGGTTAACCCCCCTAGGACCTATAATTCACCCCTCCACTTT
few,TRBJ2-7,TRBV4-3,-,CASSLTLQEGHEQYF,TGCGCCAGCAGCCTGACCTTGCAGGAGGGGCACGAGCAGTACTTC
once,TRBJ1-1,TRBV5-8,-,CASSFRVPGEAFF,TGTGCCAGCAGCTTCAGGGTGCCGGGTGAAGCTTTCTTT
-,TRBJ1-4,TRBV2,TRBD1,CASSAMGQKIATNEKLFF,TGTGCCAGCAGCGCGATGGGACAGAAAATTGCAACTAATGAAAAACTGTTTTTT
-,TRBJ2-1,TRBV4-3,-,CASSLPSAGAPNNEQFF,TGCGCCAGCAGCCTGCCCTCCGCGGGCGCTCCGAACAATGAGCAGTTCTTC
-,TRBJ2-7,TRBV7-8,-,CASSARGTYEQYF,TGTGCCAGCAGCGCACGGGGGACCTACGAGCAGTACTTC
few,TRBJ2-2,TRBV6-1,-,CASSEGTDTGELFF,TGTGCCAGCAGTGAAGGGACAGACACCGGGGAGCTGTTTTTT
-,TRBJ1-1,TRBV19,TRBD1,CASRGWDRGFTEAFF,TGTGCCAGTAGGGGGTGGGACAGGGGTTTCACTGAAGCTTTCTTT
-,TRBJ1-2,TRBV20-1,-,CSASEPGNYGYTF,TGCAGTGCTAGTGAACCGGGGAACTATGGCTACACCTTC